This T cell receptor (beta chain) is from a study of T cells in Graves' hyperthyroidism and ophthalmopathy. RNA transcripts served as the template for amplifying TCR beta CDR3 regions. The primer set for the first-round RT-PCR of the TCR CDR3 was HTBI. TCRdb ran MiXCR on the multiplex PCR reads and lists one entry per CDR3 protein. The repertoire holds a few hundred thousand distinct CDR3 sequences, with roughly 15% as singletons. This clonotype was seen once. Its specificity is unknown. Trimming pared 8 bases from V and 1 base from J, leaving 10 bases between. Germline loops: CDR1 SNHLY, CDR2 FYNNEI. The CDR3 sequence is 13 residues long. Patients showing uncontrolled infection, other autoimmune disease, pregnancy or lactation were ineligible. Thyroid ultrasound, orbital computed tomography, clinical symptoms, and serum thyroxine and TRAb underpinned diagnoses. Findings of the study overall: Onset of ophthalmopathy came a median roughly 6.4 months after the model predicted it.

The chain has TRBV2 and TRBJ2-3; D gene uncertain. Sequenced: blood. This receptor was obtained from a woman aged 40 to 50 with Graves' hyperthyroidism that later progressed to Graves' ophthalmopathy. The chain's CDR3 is CASGLLRTDTQYF. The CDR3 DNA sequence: TGTGCCAGCGGGTTACTTCGCACAGATACGCAGTATTTT.